This T cell receptor beta chain was found in a study of T cell repertoires in cytomegalovirus infection. Study in general: HLA-C-restricted CMV epitopes, recently identified, and well-studied HLA-B-restricted ones were used by the study.

Worth noting for this clonotype: The antigen is not known.

TCRdb re-called the reads through MiXCR, storing one row per CDR3 protein. The table lists fewer than 1,000,000 distinct CDR3 sequences, about a third of them singletons, with 13% in the top ten. The germline gives CDR1 LGHNT, CDR2 FRNRAP. This CDR3 comprises 14 residues. The trim removed 4 bases at V and 7 bases at J, leaving 8 bases unmatched. This clonotype was sampled from a human donor in good health (CMV status not recorded). Some clones in this sample may be carry-over from other donors' samples. The sample here was cultured CD8+ T cells from PBMCs, taken from culture after CMV antigen stimulation. V is TRBV12-5 and J is TRBJ1-1, with 8 bases aligning to TRBD1. For the CDR3, the DNA is TGTGCTAGTGGTTCGACAGGGGCTCCTTTTGAAGCTTTCTTT. Translating gives CASGSTGAPFEAFF.